The entry below describes one TCR beta chain. The junction shows a germline mismatch at one end, possibly a read error. The data were obtained in a study of prognosis after radiotherapy for stage I lung cancer. The V gene's germline CDR1 is MNHNS and CDR2 SASEGT. This CDR3 comprises 17 residues. Researchers used two-round multiplex PCR to amplify TCR beta CDR3 starting from genomic DNA. The use of primers specific to each TRBV and TRBJ gene characterized first-round PCR. TCRdb reprocessed the multiplex PCR reads via MiXCR and lists one record per CDR3 protein. The sample comprises over 45,000 distinct CDR3 sequences, 26% of which are singletons, and around 6.8% rests with the top ten.

Sequenced here: PBMCs, sampled before or after stereotactic body radiation therapy (not recorded which). This chain connects TRBV6-1 to TRBJ1-6; 10 positions match TRBD1. The sequence was collected from a donor over 45 with non-small cell lung cancer. CDR3 sequence reads: CTRRDRGSRNYNSPLHF. The DNA of the CDR3 is TGTACCAGAAGGGACAGGGGTTCCCGTAACTATAATTCACCCCTCCACTTT.